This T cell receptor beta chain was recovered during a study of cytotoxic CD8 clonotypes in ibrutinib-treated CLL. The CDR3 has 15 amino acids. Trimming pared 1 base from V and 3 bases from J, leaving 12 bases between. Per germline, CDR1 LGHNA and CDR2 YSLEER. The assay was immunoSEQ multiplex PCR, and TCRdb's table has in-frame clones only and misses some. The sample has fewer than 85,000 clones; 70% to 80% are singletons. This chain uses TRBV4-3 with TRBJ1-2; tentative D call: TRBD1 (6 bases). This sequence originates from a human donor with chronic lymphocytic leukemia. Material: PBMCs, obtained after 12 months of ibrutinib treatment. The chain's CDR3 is CASSQGAAGDYGYTF. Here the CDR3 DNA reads TGCGCCAGCAGCCAAGGAGCGGCAGGGGACTATGGCTACACCTTC.